This T cell receptor (beta chain) is drawn from a study of radiotherapy plus CTLA-4 blockade in lung cancer. For the study at large: Disease control was present in roughly 29% of patients, and objective responses in approximately 19%.

The repertoire was sequenced with immunoSEQ multiplex PCR; TCRdb's copy has only in-frame clones and lacks some. The sample has some 94,000 clones, 80% to 85% seen once; the top ten hold about 26%. This clone was detected only a few times. What it binds is not known. Patients had chemo-refractory metastatic non-small-cell lung cancer and received focal radiation plus CTLA-4 blockade that used ipilimumab. Whole-study results and caveats: Among reported predictors of response, early blood T cell clone dynamics with interferon-beta performed best.

Material: peripheral blood, obtained from a patient treated with radiotherapy plus ipilimumab. The clonotype was recovered from a human donor with non-small cell lung cancer that progressed on radiotherapy plus ipilimumab.

The DNA for the CDR3 is TGTGCCAGCAGCCACCAGATCTCCAATGAGCAGTTCTTC. It translates to CASSHQISNEQFF. The chain recombines TRBV7-2 with TRBJ2-1; unclear D gene. The CDR3 runs 13 residues. V lost 5 bases to trimming and J lost 6 bases, with 11 bases between them. Germline V CDR1 and CDR2: SGHTA, FQGNSA.